These 9 T cell receptor beta chains were sequenced from one sample in a study of breast tumors, draining lymph nodes, adjacent tissues. Using its own MiXCR run on the multiplex PCR reads, TCRdb lists one record per CDR3 protein. The sample holds roughly 130,000 distinct CDR3 sequences; about 20% are singletons and the top ten take around 3.5%. The lymph nodes were axillary draining lymph nodes from breast cancer patients. The sequenced material came from axillary lymph node tissue. The receptors originated from a female donor with breast cancer. Some clones in this sample may be carry-over from other donors' samples.

In the case of this clonotype: This clone may be a read error of a much larger clone one base away. The chain recombines TRBV3-1 with TRBJ2-7, with D possibly matching TRBD1 (5 bases). V was clipped by 2 bases and J by 5 bases, with 10 bases between them. Germline V gene data show CDR1 as LGHDT and CDR2 as YNNKEL (reference sequence). The CDR3 length is 13 residues. The CDR3: CASSQTGWNEQYF. The CDR3 DNA sequence: TGTGCCAGCAGCCAAACAGGTTGGAACGAGCAGTACTTC.

This clonotype has a count of ten or more. This rearrangement joins TRBV20-1 to TRBJ1-3; TRBD1 might be the D (5 bases). This CDR3 contains 13 residues. Germline CDR1 and CDR2: DFQATT and SNEGSKA (reference sequence). V was shortened by 1 base and J by 7 bases, with 11 bases between the two germline ends. CDR3 bases: TGCAGTGCTAGAGTCAGGGTGGGGAACACCATATATTTT. Translated: CSARVRVGNTIYF.

This clonotype was seen repeatedly, ten times or more. The V and J genes are TRBV5-1 and TRBJ2-1, with a weak D call TRBD1 (6 bases). Germline V gene data show CDR1 as SGHRS and CDR2 as YFSETQ. The CDR3 is 13 amino acids. V lost 4 bases, J lost 9 bases, and 14 bases lay in between. CDR3 in amino acids: CASSLTDRTEQFF. CDR3 nucleotide sequence: TGCGCCAGCAGCCTTACGGACAGAACTGAGCAGTTCTTC.

In its sample, this clonotype was seen a few times. The V gene is TRBV11-3, the J gene TRBJ2-1, with unresolved D. The germline CDR1 and CDR2 sequences are SGHNT and YENEEA. This CDR3 is built from 15 residues. The V end was cut by 5 bases, the J end by 3 bases, with 14 bases between. CDR3 in DNA: TGTGCCAGCAGCACCGGGTCCGCCCACTACAATGAGCAGTTCTTC. It is translated as CASSTGSAHYNEQFF.

This clonotype has a count of ten or more. DNA for the CDR3: TGTGCCAGCAGCTGGCGGGAGCTACCAATTGGTGAGCAGTTCTTC. Its protein is CASSWRELPIGEQFF. The rearrangement joins TRBV11-3 to TRBJ2-1, with 7 bases matching TRBD2. Germline V gives CDR1 SGHNT, CDR2 YENEEA. This CDR3 is 15 amino acids long. J lost 9 bases, V lost 4 bases, and 12 bases had no gene match. Filled out from reference TRBV11-3 and TRBJ2-1, the complete variable domain reads EAGVVQSPRYKIIEKKQPVAFWCNPISGHNTLYWYLQNLGQGPELLIRYENEEAVDDSQLPKDRFSAERLKGVDSTLKIQPAELGDSAVYLCASSWRELPIGEQFFGPGTRLTVL.

This clonotype was seen many times. This chain links TRBV18 with TRBJ2-7; 9 nucleotides line up with TRBD1. This CDR3 has 14 amino acids. Germline V gene data show CDR1 as KGHSH and CDR2 as LQKENI. Trimming took 3 bases from V and 7 from J; bases not matched to a gene: 7. The CDR3 sequence is CASSPPGTGREQYF. The CDR3 DNA sequence: TGTGCCAGCTCACCCCCCGGGACAGGGAGAGAGCAGTACTTC.

This clonotype occurred many times. The chain employs TRBV6-2 or TRBV6-3 and TRBJ1-3, with D unresolved. The CDR3 is 15 residues long. Trimming removed 6 bases at V and 0 bases at J, with 12 bases between. From germline, CDR1 is MNHEY and CDR2 SVGEGT. The CDR3 protein is CASRAAGASGNTIYF. For the CDR3, the DNA is TGTGCCAGCAGGGCCGCGGGAGCCTCTGGAAACACCATATATTTT.

V is TRBV2 and J is TRBJ1-1; D not certain. Germline V gene data show CDR1 as SNHLY and CDR2 as FYNNEI. This CDR3 comprises 13 residues. V was trimmed by 5 bases and J by 1 base, leaving 8 bases between them. CDR3 in amino acids: CASSITWNTEAFF. CDR3 nucleotide sequence: TGTGCCAGCAGTATAACGTGGAACACTGAAGCTTTCTTT.

Ten or more counts support this clonotype. CDR3 amino acids: CASSSWTSGGPGELFF. The CDR3 DNA reads TGTGCCAGCAGCTCCTGGACTAGCGGGGGCCCCGGGGAGCTGTTTTTT. The chain couples TRBV7-3 to TRBJ2-2; 13 bases fit TRBD2. This CDR3 contains 16 residues. Germline V gene sequence: CDR1 SGHTA, CDR2 FQGTGA. V lost 4 bases to trimming and J lost 6 bases; unmatched junction nucleotides: 5.